Below are 3 T cell receptor beta chains sequenced from a single sample in a study of shared clonotypes between healthy human individuals. Naive CD8 isolation took CD45RO-negative cells positively selected for CCR7 and excluded terminally differentiated effector memory CD45RA+ cells. Here immunoSEQ multiplex PCR was the method, and the copy in TCRdb shows in-frame clones only, minus some. This table has 1.5 million to 2.5 million clones, about 95% appearing once. Sequenced sample: naive CD8+ T cells sorted from blood. These receptors were collected from a man in his late teens or twenties in good health.

The chain uses TRBV30 and TRBJ1-2, with D possibly being TRBD1 (5 bases). This CDR3 comprises 17 residues. Trimming left V 4 bases short and J 1 base short, with 22 bases between. The germline V gene encodes CDR1 GTSNPN and CDR2 SVGIG (reference sequence). CDR3 residues: CAWKALAAGKLNYGYTF. CDR3 in DNA: TGTGCCTGGAAAGCTCTTGCCGCAGGGAAGCTTAACTATGGCTACACCTTC.

The chain couples TRBV6-1 to TRBJ2-7; D not certain. This CDR3 contains 10 residues. CDR1 is MNHNS and CDR2 is SASEGT in the germline V gene. The V and J ends lost 1 base and 9 bases respectively, with 4 bases between them. In DNA, the CDR3 is TGTGCCAGCAGTGAAGGGGCGCAGTACTTC. This sequence encodes CASSEGAQYF.

The V gene is TRBV12-1, the J gene TRBJ2-2. TRBV12-1 is a documented pseudogene. The CDR3 is made up of 17 amino acids. CDR3 residues: CASSSLQGEGVTGELFF. In DNA, the CDR3 is TGTGCCAGCAGCTCCCTTCAGGGGGAGGGGGTGACCGGGGAGCTGTTTTTT.